The 26 T cell receptor beta chains listed next were all sequenced from one sample in a study of T-cell memory formation after mild COVID-19. One entry per CDR3 protein, called by TCRdb with MiXCR from the 5' RACE reads. The table lists hundreds of thousands of distinct CDR3 sequences, 25% to 30% of them singletons, with approximately 13% in the top ten. The sequenced sample consisted of PBMCs or a T cell subset sorted from them (not recorded which). These receptors were taken from an adult woman who had mild COVID-19 (a few samples of this study predate the infection). Cell type and time point are not known.

This clonotype was seen many times. The chain has TRBV3-1 and TRBJ2-2; D is unclear. This CDR3 is built from 12 residues. Germline CDR1 is LGHDT and CDR2 is YNNKEL (reference sequence). Trimming took 4 bases from V and 8 from J, leaving 8 bases between them. CDR3 amino acids: CASSPTAGELFF. CDR3 bases: TGTGCCAGCAGCCCCACAGCTGGGGAGCTGTTTTTT.

The chain recombines TRBV20-1 with TRBJ1-5; tentative D call: TRBD1 (6 bases). The CDR3 length is 15 residues. V dropped 1 base and J dropped 5 bases, with 15 bases sitting between them. Germline CDR1 and CDR2: DFQATT and SNEGSKA (reference sequence). The CDR3 here is CSARGTVGAYQPQHF. CDR3 bases: TGCAGTGCTAGAGGGACAGTGGGGGCTTATCAGCCCCAGCATTTT.

J is TRBJ2-7 and V is TRBV25-1, with D tentatively TRBD1 (6 bases). CDR3 length equals 10 residues. Per germline, CDR1 MGHDK and CDR2 SYGVNS. V was clipped by 6 bases and J by 10 bases, with 10 bases between them. The CDR3 sequence is CASSQDRQYF. The CDR3 DNA follows: TGTGCCAGCAGCCAGGACAGACAGTACTTC.

The J gene is TRBJ2-5, the V gene TRBV2; D is possibly TRBD2 (5 bases). This CDR3 has 13 amino acids. V lost 4 bases, J lost 2 bases, and 8 bases lay in between. Per germline, CDR1 SNHLY and CDR2 FYNNEI. CDR3 nucleotide sequence: TGTGCCAGCAGTGTAGGACTGCAAGAGACCCAGTACTTC. Its protein product is CASSVGLQETQYF.

This clonotype was recorded a few times. The rearrangement uses TRBV5-1 and TRBJ2-1; D ambiguous. Per germline, CDR1 SGHRS and CDR2 YFSETQ. V was pared by 0 bases and J by 6 bases, with 7 bases between. CDR3 length: 13 amino acids. The CDR3 protein is CASSLGSRNEQFF. The CDR3 DNA sequence: TGCGCCAGCAGCTTGGGCAGCCGCAATGAGCAGTTCTTC.

The sample holds a few counts of this clonotype. The chain couples TRBV7-2 to TRBJ1-2; D is undetermined. This CDR3 has 15 amino acids. Deletions cut 1 base from V and 5 bases from J, with 14 bases between. From germline, CDR1 is SGHTA and CDR2 FQGNSA. The CDR3: CASSLGLMSGYGYTF. The CDR3 DNA sequence: TGTGCCAGCAGCTTAGGGTTGATGTCAGGTTATGGCTACACCTTC. Supplemented by reference TRBV7-2 and TRBJ1-2, the full variable domain reads GAGVSQSPSNKVTEKGKDVELRCDPISGHTALYWYRQSLGQGLEFLIYFQGNSAPDKSGLPSDRFSAERTGGSVSTLTIQRTQQEDSAVYLCASSLGLMSGYGYTFGSGTRLTVV.

The J gene is TRBJ1-1, the V gene TRBV12-3 or TRBV12-4; TRBD1 matches at 7 bases. Germline trimming cut 7 bases from V and 6 bases from J; bases unmatched to any gene: 14. This CDR3 region has 15 residues. CDR3 sequence: CASTPRRDRVSEAFF. Written as DNA, the CDR3 is TGTGCCAGCACCCCTAGGAGGGACAGAGTTTCTGAAGCTTTCTTT.

This clonotype occurred a few times. This chain links TRBV7-9 with TRBJ2-2, with TRBD2 matching 11 bases. CDR3 length: 15 amino acids. From germline, CDR1 is SEHNR and CDR2 FQNEAQ (reference sequence). The J segment lost 4 bases and the V segment lost 11 bases, leaving 9 bases of the junction unmatched. CDR3 protein: CAGGLAGGFTGELFF. DNA for the CDR3: TGTGCCGGGGGCCTAGCGGGAGGATTCACCGGGGAGCTGTTTTTT. Looking up the rest from reference TRBV7-9 and TRBJ2-2 gives the full variable domain: DTGVSQNPRHKITKRGQNVTFRCDPISEHNRLYWYRQTLGQGPEFLTYFQNEAQLEKSRLLSDRFSAERPKGSFSTLEIQRTEQGDSAMYLCAGGLAGGFTGELFFGEGSRLTVL.

The V and J genes are TRBV7-9 and TRBJ2-5; 7 bases line up with TRBD2. Losses at the gene ends were 5 bases for V and 1 base for J; bases not matched to a gene: 7. Germline assignment: CDR1 SEHNR and CDR2 FQNEAQ (reference sequence). The CDR3 is made up of 15 amino acids. The CDR3: CASSRYGEGQETQYF. Written as DNA, the CDR3 is TGTGCCAGCAGCCGGTATGGGGAGGGCCAAGAGACCCAGTACTTC.

The genes are TRBV7-9 and TRBJ1-2, with D tentatively TRBD1 (6 bases). Germline CDR1 SEHNR, CDR2 FQNEAQ (reference sequence). Trimming stripped 0 bases from V and 7 bases from J, with 12 bases between. This CDR3 has 14 amino acids. Here the CDR3 DNA reads TGTGCCAGCAGCTTAGCGCAGGGGCAGGTTGGCTACACCTTC. Its translation: CASSLAQGQVGYTF.

This clonotype was seen a handful of times. The chain is built from TRBV18 and TRBJ2-2; the match to TRBD1 covers 8 bases. Trimming cost V 2 bases and J 4 bases; bases outside gene matches: 3. There are 15 residues in the CDR3. CDR1 is KGHSH and CDR2 is LQKENI in the germline V gene. CDR3: CASSPGQGSTGELFF. The CDR3 DNA sequence: TGTGCCAGCTCACCAGGACAGGGATCCACCGGGGAGCTGTTTTTT.

J is TRBJ2-5 and V is TRBV5-1; 11 nucleotides match TRBD2. CDR1 is SGHRS, CDR2 YFSETQ, per germline. The CDR3 sequence is 17 residues long. V shed 4 bases and J 7 bases; nucleotides not matched to a gene: 15. The CDR3 nucleotides read TGCGCCAGCAGCAGAGATTTAGCGGGAGGGCCGGTCGGGACCCAGTACTTC. This encodes CASSRDLAGGPVGTQYF.

The rearrangement uses TRBV29-1 and TRBJ2-4; D perhaps matches TRBD2 (6 bases). Trimming took off 0 bases at V and 1 base at J, with 7 bases between the two ends. In germline, CDR1 is SQVTM, CDR2 ANQGSEA. This CDR3 region has 14 residues. The CDR3 sequence is CSVEEGLAKNIQYF. The DNA of the CDR3 is TGCAGCGTTGAAGAGGGACTCGCCAAAAACATTCAGTACTTC.

There are a few counts of this clonotype. J is TRBJ2-5 and V is TRBV3-1, with D possibly matching TRBD2 (5 bases). Trimming removed 4 bases from V and 2 bases from J, with 11 bases in between. CDR3 length: 14 amino acids. Germline lookup yields CDR1 LGHDT and CDR2 YNNKEL (reference sequence). As DNA, the CDR3 is TGTGCCAGCAGCCGCCGGACTCAACAAGAGACCCAGTACTTC. The encoded protein is CASSRRTQQETQYF.

The chain combines TRBV27 with TRBJ1-2, with D possibly matching TRBD1 (6 bases). Trimming took off 6 bases at V and 0 bases at J, with 17 bases between the two ends. The V gene's germline CDR1 is MNHEY and CDR2 SMNVEV (reference sequence). The CDR3 contains 16 residues. CDR3 in DNA: TGTGCCAGCAGCTTTGGTGGACAGACTCCTAACTATGGCTACACCTTC. It translates to CASSFGGQTPNYGYTF.

This clonotype has ten or more counts. This chain links TRBV7-2 with TRBJ2-7; weak D call: TRBD1 (6 bases). Germline CDR1 and CDR2: SGHTA and FQGNSA. V lost 2 bases, J lost 3 bases, and 14 bases lay in between. CDR3 length equals 15 residues. CDR3 sequence: CASSLSSETGYEQYF. CDR3 DNA: TGTGCCAGCAGCTTATCTTCCGAGACAGGCTACGAGCAGTACTTC.

The chain links TRBV20-1 to TRBJ1-2, with TRBD1 matching 11 bases. The CDR3 has 14 residues. J lost 2 bases, V lost 5 bases, and 4 bases had no gene match. In germline, CDR1 is DFQATT, CDR2 SNEGSKA (reference sequence). The CDR3 here is CSAPWDRGNYGYTF. Here the CDR3 DNA reads TGCAGTGCTCCTTGGGACAGGGGGAACTATGGCTACACCTTC.

The V call is TRBV3-1, the J call TRBJ2-2; D is unresolved. V was clipped by 1 base and J by 7 bases, with 7 bases between them. The V gene's germline CDR1 is LGHDT and CDR2 YNNKEL (reference sequence). This CDR3 is built from 13 residues. CDR3 coding DNA: TGTGCCAGCAGCCAAGTCGAGAACGGGGAGCTGTTTTTT. It codes for CASSQVENGELFF.

CDR3 sequence (DNA): TGTGCCAGCAGCTTAGCCCTAGGACTAGCGGACTCCTACGAGCAGTACTTC. As protein: CASSLALGLADSYEQYF. The V call is TRBV7-2, the J call TRBJ2-7, with TRBD2 identical over 10 bases. V was clipped by 0 bases and J by 0 bases; unmatched bases: 5. CDR3 length equals 17 residues. Germline CDR1 SGHTA, CDR2 FQGNSA.

This chain connects TRBV12-3 or TRBV12-4 to TRBJ2-7; D remains ambiguous. V lost 6 bases, J lost 0 bases, and 12 bases lay in between. This CDR3 comprises 14 residues. CDR3 region: CASRALDASYEQYF. CDR3 bases: TGTGCCAGCAGGGCACTGGACGCCTCCTACGAGCAGTACTTC.

A few counts support this clonotype. The J gene is TRBJ2-5, the V gene TRBV7-9; TRBD1 might be the D (6 bases). Germline-derived CDR1 and CDR2 are SEHNR and FQNEAQ (reference sequence). Deletions cut 4 bases from V and 4 bases from J, with 19 bases between. The CDR3 has 16 residues. CDR3 protein: CASSYTGSASRETQYF. CDR3 in DNA: TGTGCCAGCAGCTACACAGGGTCCGCGTCTCGAGAGACCCAGTACTTC.

This clonotype has a handful of counts. J is TRBJ2-7 and V is TRBV7-9; 12 bases match TRBD1. This CDR3 spans 17 amino acids. Germline V lookup: CDR1 SEHNR, CDR2 FQNEAQ (reference sequence). V lost 4 bases and J lost 4; bases outside the gene matches: 11. CDR3 in amino acids: CASSSGQGAGLIYEQYF. CDR3 DNA sequence: TGTGCCAGCAGCTCGGGACAGGGGGCCGGATTGATTTACGAGCAGTACTTC.

V gene TRBV7-2 combines with J gene TRBJ1-1; D unresolved. The CDR3 totals 13 residues. V was clipped by 5 bases and J by 3 bases, with 10 bases between them. Germline V gene sequence: CDR1 SGHTA, CDR2 FQGNSA. The CDR3 bases are TGTGCCAGCAGCCCGCGTCCCGACACTGAAGCTTTCTTT. As protein: CASSPRPDTEAFF. The complete variable domain, with remaining parts taken from reference TRBV7-2 and TRBJ1-1, reads GAGVSQSPSNKVTEKGKDVELRCDPISGHTALYWYRQSLGQGLEFLIYFQGNSAPDKSGLPSDRFSAERTGGSVSTLTIQRTQQEDSAVYLCASSPRPDTEAFFGQGTRLTVV.

This clonotype was observed a handful of times. The J gene is TRBJ2-1, the V gene TRBV7-8; perhaps TRBD2 as D (5 bases). Per germline, CDR1 SGHVS and CDR2 FQNEAQ. CDR3 length equals 15 residues. V was trimmed by 10 bases and J by 0 bases, leaving 16 bases between them. The CDR3 nucleotides are TGTGCCACGACTATAGGGTTAAGCTCCTACAATGAGCAGTTCTTC. It yields the protein CATTIGLSSYNEQFF. Supplemented by reference TRBV7-8 and TRBJ2-1, the full variable domain reads GAGVSQSPRYKVAKRGQDVALRCDPISGHVSLFWYQQALGQGPEFLTYFQNEAQLDKSGLPSDRFFAERPEGSVSTLKIQRTQQEDSAVYLCATTIGLSSYNEQFFGPGTRLTVL.

The chain recombines TRBV12-3 or TRBV12-4 with TRBJ2-5, with D possibly being TRBD2 (5 bases). The CDR3 sequence is 15 residues long. V lost 5 bases and J 7 bases, leaving 20 bases between the germline ends. The CDR3 spells CASSSGAWPIGTQYF. CDR3 bases: TGTGCCAGCAGTAGCGGTGCTTGGCCTATCGGGACCCAGTACTTC.

V and J are TRBV7-9 and TRBJ2-7; 8 nucleotides agree with TRBD1. Looked up from germline, CDR1 is SEHNR and CDR2 is FQNEAQ (reference sequence). This CDR3 has 15 residues. After removal of 1 base from V and 4 bases from J, the junction contained 6 bases not matched to a gene. This chain's CDR3 is CASSLEPGGEYEQYF. CDR3 coding DNA: TGTGCCAGCAGCTTAGAGCCAGGGGGCGAGTACGAGCAGTACTTC.